The T cell receptor (beta chain) under discussion was sequenced for a study of T cells in Graves' hyperthyroidism and ophthalmopathy (dated by TCRdb to the late 2010s). About the investigation overall: Peripheral blood samples were taken at the time of initial diagnosis, prior to any treatment. A discovery cohort of roughly 100 patients, 43 with Graves' ophthalmopathy and approximately 55 with stable Graves' hyperthyroidism, was used to find distinguishing TCR V-J signatures. Whether ophthalmopathy could be predicted prospectively was tested in an independent validation cohort made up of under 20 hyperthyroidism patients plus 17 patients who later progressed to ophthalmopathy. The approximately 90 discovery patients were divided at random into training and test sets in a 7:3 ratio. In addition, the study compared T-cell repertoires in thyroid tissue and in blood from six Graves' hyperthyroidism patients. Following sampling, methimazole starting at 30 mg daily was given to hyperthyroidism patients, and high-dose intravenous methylprednisolone was given to ophthalmopathy patients. According to the paper, TCR Vbeta CDR3 sequencing was carried out on some 130 peripheral blood samples, which came from approximately 41 ophthalmopathy, 80 or so hyperthyroidism and roughly 17 progressor patients.

What the authors observed across the whole study: Most expanded thyroid clonotypes (frequency above 0.001) were also found in blood, which suggests that blood repertoires may mirror thyroid immune responses. In validation, progression to ophthalmopathy was predicted by the model with 70.59% sensitivity and roughly 76% specificity, a median of roughly 6.4 months before onset. Ophthalmopathy was separated from stable hyperthyroidism by a 13 V-J signature model, with just over 85% sensitivity and just over 81% specificity obtained in cross-validation and 80%/75% obtained in testing. Sample size was not statistically predetermined, and blinding of investigators to group allocation was not performed.

Graves' hyperthyroidism was defined as stable when no progression to ophthalmopathy occurred over 18 months of follow-up. Hyperthyroidism patients were newly diagnosed, with disease duration under 2 months, and aged 18 to 65 years. Exclusion was applied to patients with uncontrolled infections, other autoimmune diseases, pregnancy or lactation. Clinical symptoms, serum thyroxine and TRAb, thyroid ultrasound, and orbital computed tomography formed the basis for the diagnoses. PBMCs were separated from under 12 ml of fresh peripheral blood using Ficoll-Paque density gradient centrifugation. Trizol reagent was used to extract total RNA, and RNA quality was then checked on an Agilent 2100 Bioanalyzer. Of note for this clonotype: Its cognate antigen has yet to be identified. Base qualities are missing; no much larger clone stands one base away.

TCR beta CDR3 regions were amplified from RNA transcripts. The TCR CDR3 was subjected to a first round of RT-PCR using the HTBI primer set and the Qiagen OneStep RT-PCR kit. The libraries were constructed in a second round of multiplex PCR and then size-selected and purified. Paired-end sequencing of the libraries was performed with 100 bp reads on an Illumina HiSeq2000. Processing in the source paper ran as follows. SOAPnuke was used to process the raw data, with reads discarded if the reads contained adapters or uncalled bases, had a mean Phred below 15, or lacked an exact constant-primer or identifier match. High-quality paired reads were merged using COPE v1.2.5, and each unique nucleotide sequence was defined as a clonotype. Clonotypes were aligned to IMGT TRBV, TRBD and TRBJ reference segments using MiTCR v1.1. Analysis was restricted to V-J combinations with a frequency above 0.0001, which covered 98% to 99.2% of repertoires. A TCS score was defined as the ratio between F50 (clonal expansion) and ExV (chaos), using BLOSUM62-based TCRdist between CDR3 peptides within each V-J. Welch's t-statistics and random forest reduced around 510 V-J features to 10 to 15, which were used in a naive Bayes classifier (R e1071). Through fastp at Q25 and MiXCR, TCRdb rebuilt clones from the public reads, retaining in-frame beta chains. CDR3 protein sequences are deduplicated, and each keeps its most common genes and DNA. V and J calls and clone size were set by TCRdb, not the authors. Within this sample are around 300,000 distinct CDR3 sequences, with approximately 15% of them counted one time only. Under 30% of the sample lies in the top ten.

For this chain, trimming is 2 bases at the V end and 10 bases at the J end, and the number of junction bases without a gene match is 5. The CDR3 runs 14 residues from the cysteine to the phenylalanine. The retained sequence is limited to the CDR3, 42 bases, with the frame set at the first base. CDR1 and CDR2, per the germline V gene, are SGHTA and FQGTGA. Sequences were obtained from blood. The source is a woman in her 30s with Graves' hyperthyroidism. The sequence links TRBV7-3 to TRBJ2-2; 9 bases in between match TRBD2. The sequence in DNA is TGTGCCAGCAGCTTAGCGGGAGGGCCCTCGGAGCTGTTTTTT. Its product reads: CASSLAGGPSELFF.